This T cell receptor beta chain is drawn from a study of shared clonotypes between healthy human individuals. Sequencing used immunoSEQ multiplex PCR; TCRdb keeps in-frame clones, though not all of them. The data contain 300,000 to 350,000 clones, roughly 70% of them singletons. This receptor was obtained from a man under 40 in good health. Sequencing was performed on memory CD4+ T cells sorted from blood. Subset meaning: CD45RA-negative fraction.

The CDR3 here is CASSLANGDTQYF. CDR3 DNA sequence: TGCGCCAGCAGCTTGGCCAACGGAGATACGCAGTATTTT. The chain links TRBV5-1 to TRBJ2-3; no clear D. The CDR3 runs to 13 residues. V lost 0 bases to trimming and J lost 5 bases, with 7 bases between them. The germline V gene encodes CDR1 SGHRS and CDR2 YFSETQ.